This TCR beta chain emerged from a study of blood T cell repertoires in COVID-19. Sequencing was performed with immunoSEQ multiplex PCR; in TCRdb, only in-frame clones are kept and a portion is missing. This table holds approximately 120,000 clones, approximately 84% found once. V was trimmed by 5 bases and J by 5 bases, leaving 14 bases between them. Germline V CDR1 and CDR2: SGHKS, YYEKEE (reference sequence). The CDR3 extends over 13 amino acids. The receptor was isolated from a woman aged 45-59 years who had recovered from COVID-19. The sample taken for sequencing was peripheral blood. This chain links TRBV5-5 with TRBJ2-7; TRBD1 might be the D (6 bases). CDR3 in DNA: TGTGCCAGCAGTACAGGGCTTCCCCACGAGCAGTACTTC. This encodes CASSTGLPHEQYF.